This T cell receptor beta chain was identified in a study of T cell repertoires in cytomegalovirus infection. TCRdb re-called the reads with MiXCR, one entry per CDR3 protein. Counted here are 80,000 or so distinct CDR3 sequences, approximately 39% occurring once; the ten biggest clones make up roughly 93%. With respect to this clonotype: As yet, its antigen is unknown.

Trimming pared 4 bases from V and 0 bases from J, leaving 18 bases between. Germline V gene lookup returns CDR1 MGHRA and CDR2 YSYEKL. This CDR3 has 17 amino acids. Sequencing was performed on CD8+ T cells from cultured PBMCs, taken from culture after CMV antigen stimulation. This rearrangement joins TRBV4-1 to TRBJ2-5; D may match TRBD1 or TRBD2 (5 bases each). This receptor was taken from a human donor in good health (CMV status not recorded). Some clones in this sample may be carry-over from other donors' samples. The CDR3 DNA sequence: TGCGCCAGCAGCCGAACTCACGGGACGGGGAACCAAGAGACCCAGTACTTC. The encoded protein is CASSRTHGTGNQETQYF.